This TCR beta chain was identified during a study of blood T cell repertoires in COVID-19. About the study: The study drew acute and convalescent COVID-19 samples from the United States, Italy and Spain. PBMCs, B-cell-depleted T cells, or T cells provided the cDNA or gDNA that made up the material.

As processed by the authors: The assay estimated nucleated cells by amplifying reference gene primers. Only in-frame clones appear in the TCRdb table, and some are missing; sequencing was by immunoSEQ multiplex PCR. V and J calls plus clone size are reproduced from that table; the DNA served to infer D and trimming. The table lists tens of thousands of clones, 84% of them singletons, with approximately 4.1% in the top ten. Germline CDR1 reads MNHEY; CDR2 reads SMNVEV (reference sequence). The V and J ends lost 6 bases and 8 bases, in that order; junction bases with no gene match: 10. The CDR3 is 14 amino acids.

The sequence came from a woman aged 55-70 years with acute or convalescent COVID-19. The chain joins TRBV27 to TRBJ1-2, with 9 nucleotides matching TRBD1. Sequenced input: peripheral blood. CDR3 coding DNA: TGTGCCAGCAGCTACGGGACAGGGAGTGGGGGCTACACCTTC. The encoded protein is CASSYGTGSGGYTF.